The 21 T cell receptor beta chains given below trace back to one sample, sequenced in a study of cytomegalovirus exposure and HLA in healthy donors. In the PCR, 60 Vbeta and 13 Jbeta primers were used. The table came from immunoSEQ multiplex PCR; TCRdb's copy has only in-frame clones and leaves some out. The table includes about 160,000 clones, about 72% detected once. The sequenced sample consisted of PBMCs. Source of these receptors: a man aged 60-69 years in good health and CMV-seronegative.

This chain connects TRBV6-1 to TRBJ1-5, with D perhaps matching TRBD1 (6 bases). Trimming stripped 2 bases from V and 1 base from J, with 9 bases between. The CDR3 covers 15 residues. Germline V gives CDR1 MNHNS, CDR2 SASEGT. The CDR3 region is CASSEQGLSNQPQHF. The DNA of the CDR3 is TGTGCCAGCAGTGAACAGGGGTTGAGCAATCAGCCCCAGCATTTT.

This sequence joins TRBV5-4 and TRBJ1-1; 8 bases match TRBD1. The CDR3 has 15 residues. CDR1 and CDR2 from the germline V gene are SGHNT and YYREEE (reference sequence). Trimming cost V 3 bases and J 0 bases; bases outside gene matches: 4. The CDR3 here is CASSWGQAMNTEAFF. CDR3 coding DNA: TGTGCCAGCAGCTGGGGACAGGCCATGAACACTGAAGCTTTCTTT. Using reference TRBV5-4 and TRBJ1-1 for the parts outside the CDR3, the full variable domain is ETGVTQSPTHLIKTRGQQVTLRCSSQSGHNTVSWYQQALGQGPQFIFQYYREEENGRGNFPPRFSGLQFPNYSSELNVNALELDDSALYLCASSWGQAMNTEAFFGQGTRLTVV.

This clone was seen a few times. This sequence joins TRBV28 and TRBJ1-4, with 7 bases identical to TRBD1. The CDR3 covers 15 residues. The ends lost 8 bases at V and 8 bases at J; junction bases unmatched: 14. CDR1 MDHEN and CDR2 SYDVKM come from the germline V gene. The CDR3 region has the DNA TGTGCCAGCGCACGCCCGACAGGGTCCGTCGAAAAACTGTTTTTT. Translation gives CASARPTGSVEKLFF.

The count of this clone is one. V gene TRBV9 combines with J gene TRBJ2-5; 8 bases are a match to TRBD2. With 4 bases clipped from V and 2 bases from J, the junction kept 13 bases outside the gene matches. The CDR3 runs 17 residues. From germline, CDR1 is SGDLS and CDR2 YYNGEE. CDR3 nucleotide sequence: TGTGCCAGCAGCTTAGGACTAGCTGGAGGCGGGCAAGAGACCCAGTACTTC. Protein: CASSLGLAGGGQETQYF. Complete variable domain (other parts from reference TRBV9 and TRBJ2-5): DSGVTQTPKHLITATGQRVTLRCSPRSGDLSVYWYQQSLDQGLQFLIQYYNGEERAKGNILERFSAQQFPDLHSELNLSSLELGDSALYFCASSLGLAGGGQETQYFGPGTRLLVL.

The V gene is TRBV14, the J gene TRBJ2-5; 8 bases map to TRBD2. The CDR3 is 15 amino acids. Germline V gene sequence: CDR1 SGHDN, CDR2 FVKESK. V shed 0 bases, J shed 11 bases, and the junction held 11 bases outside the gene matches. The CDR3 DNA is TGTGCCAGCAGCCAAGATTTAGCGGGGACCCTTGGGCAGTACTTC. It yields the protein CASSQDLAGTLGQYF.

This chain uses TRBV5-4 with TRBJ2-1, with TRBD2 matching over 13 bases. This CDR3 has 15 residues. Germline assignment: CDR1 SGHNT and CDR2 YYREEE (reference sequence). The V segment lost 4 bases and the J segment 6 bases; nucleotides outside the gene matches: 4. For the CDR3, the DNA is TGTGCCAGCAGCGCGGGACTAGCGGGACTCAATGAGCAGTTCTTC. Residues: CASSAGLAGLNEQFF.

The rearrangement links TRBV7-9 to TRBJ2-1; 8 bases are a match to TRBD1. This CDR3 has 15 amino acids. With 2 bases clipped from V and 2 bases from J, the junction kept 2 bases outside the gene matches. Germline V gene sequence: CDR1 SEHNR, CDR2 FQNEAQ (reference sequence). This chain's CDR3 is CASSLRQGTYNEQFF. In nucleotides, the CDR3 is TGTGCCAGCAGCTTACGACAGGGGACCTACAATGAGCAGTTCTTC.

The CDR3 reads CAINRDRDSEQYF. CDR3 nucleotide sequence: TGTGCCATCAACCGGGACAGGGATAGCGAGCAGTACTTC. This chain connects TRBV10-3 to TRBJ2-7; 9 bases are shared with TRBD1. Germline CDR1 ENHRY, CDR2 SYGVKD. The CDR3 is 13 residues long. The junction had 7 bases not matched to a gene; V was cut back by 7 bases and J by 6 bases.

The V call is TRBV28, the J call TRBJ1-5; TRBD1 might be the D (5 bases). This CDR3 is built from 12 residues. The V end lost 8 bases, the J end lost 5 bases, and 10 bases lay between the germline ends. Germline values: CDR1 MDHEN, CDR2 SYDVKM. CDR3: CASQGGHQPQHF. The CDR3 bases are TGTGCCAGCCAGGGAGGGCATCAGCCCCAGCATTTT.

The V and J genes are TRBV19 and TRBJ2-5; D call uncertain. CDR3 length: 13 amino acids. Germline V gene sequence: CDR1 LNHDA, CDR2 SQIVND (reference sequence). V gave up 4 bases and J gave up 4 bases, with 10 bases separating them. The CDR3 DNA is TGTGCCAGTAGTACACAACATCGAGAGACCCAGTACTTC. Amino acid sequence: CASSTQHRETQYF.

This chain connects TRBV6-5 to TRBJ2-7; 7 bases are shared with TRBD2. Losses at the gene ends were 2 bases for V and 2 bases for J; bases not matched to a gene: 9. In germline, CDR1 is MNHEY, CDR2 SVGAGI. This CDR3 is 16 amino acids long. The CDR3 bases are TGTGCCAGCAGTTACACCTTAGCGGGTCTAACCTACGAGCAGTACTTC. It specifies CASSYTLAGLTYEQYF.

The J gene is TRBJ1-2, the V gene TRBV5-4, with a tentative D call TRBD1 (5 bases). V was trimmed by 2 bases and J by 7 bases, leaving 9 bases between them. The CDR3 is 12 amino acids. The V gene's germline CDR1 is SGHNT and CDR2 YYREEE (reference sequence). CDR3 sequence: CASSFGGSGYTF. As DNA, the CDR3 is TGTGCCAGCAGCTTCGGGGGGAGTGGCTACACCTTC.

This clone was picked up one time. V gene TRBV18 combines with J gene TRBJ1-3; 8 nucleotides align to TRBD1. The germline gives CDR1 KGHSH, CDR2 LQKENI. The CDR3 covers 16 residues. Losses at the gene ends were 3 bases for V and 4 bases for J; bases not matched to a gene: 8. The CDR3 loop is CASSPGQGEIGNTIYF. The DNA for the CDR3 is TGTGCCAGCTCACCTGGACAGGGAGAAATCGGAAACACCATATATTTT. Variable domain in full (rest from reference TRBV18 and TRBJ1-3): NAGVMQNPRHLVRRRGQEARLRCSPMKGHSHVYWYRQLPEEGLKFMVYLQKENIIDESGMPKERFSAEFPKEGPSILRIQQVVRGDSAAYFCASSPGQGEIGNTIYFGEGSWLTVV.

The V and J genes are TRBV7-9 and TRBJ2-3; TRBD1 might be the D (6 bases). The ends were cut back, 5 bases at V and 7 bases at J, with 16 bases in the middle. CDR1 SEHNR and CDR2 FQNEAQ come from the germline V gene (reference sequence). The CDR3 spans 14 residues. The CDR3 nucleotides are TGTGCCAGCAGCCCCGGGTGGGGGCTGAATACGCAGTATTTT. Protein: CASSPGWGLNTQYF.

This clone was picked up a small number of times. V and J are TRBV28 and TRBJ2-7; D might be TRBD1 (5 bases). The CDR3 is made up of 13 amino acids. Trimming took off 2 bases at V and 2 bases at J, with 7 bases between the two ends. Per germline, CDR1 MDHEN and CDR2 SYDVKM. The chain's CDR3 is CASSLDSTYEQYF. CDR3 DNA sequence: TGTGCCAGCAGTTTAGACAGTACCTACGAGCAGTACTTC.

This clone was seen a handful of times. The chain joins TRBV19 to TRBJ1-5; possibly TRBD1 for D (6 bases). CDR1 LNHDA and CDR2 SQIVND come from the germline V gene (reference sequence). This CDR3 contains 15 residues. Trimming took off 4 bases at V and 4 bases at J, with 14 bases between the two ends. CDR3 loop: CASSTFTGTNQPQHF. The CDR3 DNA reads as TGTGCCAGTAGTACCTTCACAGGGACAAATCAGCCCCAGCATTTT.

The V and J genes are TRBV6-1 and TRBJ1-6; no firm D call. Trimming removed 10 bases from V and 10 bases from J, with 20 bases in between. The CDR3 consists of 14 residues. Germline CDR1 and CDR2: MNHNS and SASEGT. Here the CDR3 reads CATAAESGLSPLHF. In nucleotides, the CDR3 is TGTGCCACCGCGGCGGAGTCGGGATTATCACCCCTCCACTTT.

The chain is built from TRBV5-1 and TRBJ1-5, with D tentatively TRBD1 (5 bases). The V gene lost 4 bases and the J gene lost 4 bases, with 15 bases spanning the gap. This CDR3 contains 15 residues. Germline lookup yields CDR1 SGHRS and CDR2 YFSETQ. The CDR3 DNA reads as TGCGCCAGCAGCCCCACAGGATACGCGAATCAGCCCCAGCATTTT. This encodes CASSPTGYANQPQHF.

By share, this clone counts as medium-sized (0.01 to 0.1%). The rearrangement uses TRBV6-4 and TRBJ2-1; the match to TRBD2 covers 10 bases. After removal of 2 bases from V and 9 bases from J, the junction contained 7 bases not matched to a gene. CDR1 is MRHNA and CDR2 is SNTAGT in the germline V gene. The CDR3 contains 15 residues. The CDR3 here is CASSDTSGGAIEQFF. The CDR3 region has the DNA TGTGCCAGCAGTGACACCAGCGGGGGGGCCATTGAGCAGTTCTTC.

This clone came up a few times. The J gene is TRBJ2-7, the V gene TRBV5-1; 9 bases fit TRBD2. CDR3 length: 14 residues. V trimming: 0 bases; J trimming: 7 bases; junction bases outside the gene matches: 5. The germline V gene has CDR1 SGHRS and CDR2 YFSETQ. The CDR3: CASSLVWREGEQYF. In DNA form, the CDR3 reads TGCGCCAGCAGCTTGGTCTGGCGGGAGGGGGAGCAGTACTTC. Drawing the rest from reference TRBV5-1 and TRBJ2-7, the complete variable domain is KAGVTQTPRYLIKTRGQQVTLSCSPISGHRSVSWYQQTPGQGLQFLFEYFSETQRNKGNFPGRFSGRQFSNSRSEMNVSTLELGDSALYLCASSLVWREGEQYFGPGTRLTVT.

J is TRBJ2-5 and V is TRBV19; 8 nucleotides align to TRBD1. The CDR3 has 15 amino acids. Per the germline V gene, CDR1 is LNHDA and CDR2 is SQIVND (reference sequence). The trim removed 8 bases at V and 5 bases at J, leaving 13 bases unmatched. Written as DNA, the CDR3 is TGTGCCAGTGCCAAGCCACTCGGGGACAGGGAGACCCAGTACTTC. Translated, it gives CASAKPLGDRETQYF.